This TCR beta chain was sequenced in a study of post-analysis software for immune sequencing data. Study observations and caveats: F measure grouped same-batch samples tightly together. Controls had significantly higher normalized Chao1 diversity than multiple sclerosis patients.

Included in the TCR beta cDNA libraries were unique molecular identifiers. TCRdb called the PCR reads again in MiXCR, with one record for every CDR3 protein. This sample carries more than 500,000 distinct CDR3 sequences, about a third of them seen once, and the ten largest clones take approximately 6%. Notes on this clonotype: The target antigen is unknown. At one end the junction does not follow the germline gene, possibly because of a read error.

The receptor comes from a girl between 2 and 17 years old with multiple sclerosis. The sample was blood.

The CDR3 nucleotides read TGCGCCAGCAGCCAGCCGGGATCTAACTATGACTACACCTTC. It encodes CASSQPGSNYDYTF. The V gene is TRBV4-1, the J gene TRBJ1-2, with D uncertain. Germline loops: CDR1 MGHRA, CDR2 YSYEKL. The CDR3 has 14 residues.